Listed below are T cell receptor beta chains from one sample, sequenced in a study of blood T cells in healthy people across ages. TCRdb recomputed calls from the 5' RACE reads with MiXCR, one row per CDR3 protein. The sample records 650,000 or so distinct CDR3 sequences, under 65% being singletons. Sequenced sample: blood. Every receptor here comes from a woman older than 75 in good health. CDR3s include the opening cysteine and the closing phenylalanine or tryptophan. Each record gives: clone size, J gene, D gene, V gene, CDR3 protein, CDR3 DNA. D genes are given only for firm matches. Expanded clones get a size class; other rows say once, few or many, or leave the size out.

abundance: many; j_gene: TRBJ2-1; d_gene: .; v_gene: TRBV7-2; CDR3aa: CASSPHLGSSYNEQFF; CDR3nt: TGTGCCAGCAGCCCACACCTTGGGAGCTCCTACAATGAGCAGTTCTTC
abundance: .; j_gene: TRBJ1-1; d_gene: .; v_gene: TRBV10-3; CDR3aa: CAISELGVPNTEAFF; CDR3nt: TGTGCCATCAGTGAGTTAGGGGTACCTAACACTGAAGCTTTCTTT
abundance: .; j_gene: TRBJ2-2; d_gene: TRBD2; v_gene: TRBV7-2; CDR3aa: CASSLTRLAGGPGELFF; CDR3nt: TGTGCCAGCAGCTTAACCAGACTAGCGGGAGGGCCCGGGGAGCTGTTTTTT
abundance: many; j_gene: TRBJ2-7; d_gene: .; v_gene: TRBV24-1; CDR3aa: CATSFWVTHEQYF; CDR3nt: TGTGCCACCAGTTTCTGGGTGACCCACGAGCAGTACTTC
abundance: .; j_gene: TRBJ2-7; d_gene: .; v_gene: TRBV27; CDR3aa: CASSFGELYEQYF; CDR3nt: TGTGCCAGCAGTTTTGGGGAGCTATACGAGCAGTACTTC
abundance: .; j_gene: TRBJ2-2; d_gene: .; v_gene: TRBV5-1; CDR3aa: CASSPDITNTGELFF; CDR3nt: TGCGCCAGCAGCCCGGATATCACGAACACCGGGGAGCTGTTTTTT
abundance: .; j_gene: TRBJ2-3; d_gene: TRBD2; v_gene: TRBV20-1; CDR3aa: CSARARDYSSRGADTQYF; CDR3nt: TGCAGTGCTAGGGCCAGGGACTACTCATCCCGGGGGGCAGATACGCAGTATTTT
abundance: .; j_gene: TRBJ2-3; d_gene: TRBD2; v_gene: TRBV20-1; CDR3aa: CSANSGASTDTQYF; CDR3nt: TGCAGTGCTAACAGCGGGGCTAGCACAGATACGCAGTATTTT
abundance: .; j_gene: TRBJ1-1; d_gene: .; v_gene: TRBV12-3/TRBV12-4; CDR3aa: CASRILGRGYGTEAFF; CDR3nt: TGTGCCAGCAGAATCCTGGGCAGGGGATATGGCACTGAAGCTTTCTTT
abundance: .; j_gene: TRBJ1-2; d_gene: TRBD1; v_gene: TRBV7-2; CDR3aa: CASSRMTGQGSGYTF; CDR3nt: TGTGCCAGCAGCCGAATGACGGGACAGGGTTCTGGCTACACCTTC
abundance: once; j_gene: TRBJ1-1; d_gene: .; v_gene: TRBV3-1; CDR3aa: CASSHGGRNTEAFF; CDR3nt: TGTGCCAGCAGCCACGGGGGGAGGAACACTGAAGCTTTCTTT
abundance: few; j_gene: TRBJ2-2; d_gene: TRBD2; v_gene: TRBV28; CDR3aa: CASKFWMTSGRGYDTGELFF; CDR3nt: TGTGCCAGCAAATTTTGGATGACTAGCGGGAGAGGGTATGACACCGGGGAGCTGTTTTTT
abundance: .; j_gene: TRBJ2-5; d_gene: .; v_gene: TRBV7-8; CDR3aa: CASSPRIGGNNEQYF; CDR3nt: TGTGCCAGCAGCCCAAGGATAGGCGGGAACAATGAGCAGTACTTC
abundance: .; j_gene: TRBJ2-4; d_gene: .; v_gene: TRBV7-2; CDR3aa: CASSLEWGAGKNIQYF; CDR3nt: TGTGCCAGCAGCTTAGAGTGGGGAGCGGGTAAAAACATTCAGTACTTC
abundance: .; j_gene: TRBJ1-1; d_gene: TRBD1; v_gene: TRBV12-3/TRBV12-4; CDR3aa: CASTPTGGNTEAFF; CDR3nt: TGTGCCAGCACCCCAACAGGGGGGAACACTGAAGCTTTCTTT
abundance: few; j_gene: TRBJ2-3; d_gene: .; v_gene: TRBV7-3; CDR3aa: CASSLGGGRDTQYF; CDR3nt: TGTGCCAGCAGCCTAGGGGGGGGTAGAGATACGCAGTATTTT
abundance: .; j_gene: TRBJ2-7; d_gene: .; v_gene: TRBV28; CDR3aa: CASSPGTAGSNEQYF; CDR3nt: TGTGCCAGCAGTCCCGGGACGGCGGGTTCCAATGAGCAGTACTTC
abundance: few; j_gene: TRBJ2-1; d_gene: .; v_gene: TRBV6-2/TRBV6-3; CDR3aa: CASKDRPGEQFF; CDR3nt: TGTGCCAGCAAGGATCGTCCGGGAGAGCAGTTCTTC
abundance: many; j_gene: TRBJ2-3; d_gene: .; v_gene: TRBV7-3; CDR3aa: CASSSRDNLIDTQYF; CDR3nt: TGTGCCAGCAGCTCCCGGGACAACCTGATTGATACGCAGTATTTT
abundance: few; j_gene: TRBJ2-1; d_gene: TRBD1; v_gene: TRBV5-1; CDR3aa: CASSLEAGQGGNEQFF; CDR3nt: TGCGCCAGCAGCTTGGAAGCCGGACAGGGGGGAAATGAGCAGTTCTTC
abundance: .; j_gene: TRBJ2-7; d_gene: TRBD1; v_gene: TRBV20-1; CDR3aa: CSAFNDRGFTYEQYF; CDR3nt: TGCAGTGCTTTTAATGACAGGGGATTTACCTACGAGCAGTACTTC
abundance: .; j_gene: TRBJ2-3; d_gene: TRBD1; v_gene: TRBV2; CDR3aa: CASSEGGQATDTQYF; CDR3nt: TGTGCCAGCAGTGAGGGTGGACAGGCCACAGATACGCAGTATTTT
abundance: many; j_gene: TRBJ1-2; d_gene: .; v_gene: TRBV28; CDR3aa: CASSPASNYGYTF; CDR3nt: TGTGCCAGCAGCCCGGCCTCTAACTATGGCTACACCTTC
abundance: .; j_gene: TRBJ2-3; d_gene: .; v_gene: TRBV4-1; CDR3aa: CASSQVSTGTDTQYF; CDR3nt: TGCGCCAGCAGCCAAGTTTCCACAGGCACAGATACGCAGTATTTT
abundance: .; j_gene: TRBJ1-4; d_gene: .; v_gene: TRBV25-1; CDR3aa: CASSDTGRREKLFF; CDR3nt: TGTGCCAGCAGTGATACAGGGAGGAGGGAAAAACTGTTTTTT
abundance: .; j_gene: TRBJ2-3; d_gene: .; v_gene: TRBV12-3/TRBV12-4; CDR3aa: CASSLGSGRLSTDTQYF; CDR3nt: TGTGCCAGCAGTTTGGGGTCCGGGAGACTGAGCACAGATACGCAGTATTTT
abundance: many; j_gene: TRBJ2-2; d_gene: TRBD2; v_gene: TRBV25-1; CDR3aa: CASSEFPSGRRVTGELFF; CDR3nt: TGTGCCAGCAGTGAATTCCCCAGCGGGAGAAGGGTAACCGGGGAGCTGTTTTTT
abundance: many; j_gene: TRBJ2-7; d_gene: .; v_gene: TRBV5-1; CDR3aa: CASSLETNEQYF; CDR3nt: TGCGCCAGCAGCTTGGAGACTAACGAGCAGTACTTC
abundance: few; j_gene: TRBJ1-2; d_gene: TRBD1; v_gene: TRBV10-3; CDR3aa: CATAGQGKGGYTF; CDR3nt: TGTGCCACTGCCGGACAGGGGAAGGGTGGCTACACCTTC
abundance: .; j_gene: TRBJ2-1; d_gene: TRBD2; v_gene: TRBV5-1; CDR3aa: CASSLTTSGSRNEQFF; CDR3nt: TGCGCCAGCAGCTTGACAACTAGCGGGAGCCGTAATGAGCAGTTCTTC
abundance: .; j_gene: TRBJ2-2; d_gene: .; v_gene: TRBV29-1; CDR3aa: CSVEKGPGELFF; CDR3nt: TGCAGCGTTGAGAAGGGTCCCGGGGAGCTGTTTTTT
abundance: .; j_gene: TRBJ2-3; d_gene: .; v_gene: TRBV12-3/TRBV12-4; CDR3aa: CASSWDVAGTDTQYF; CDR3nt: TGTGCCAGCAGTTGGGATGTAGCCGGCACAGATACGCAGTATTTT
abundance: many; j_gene: TRBJ2-3; d_gene: .; v_gene: TRBV5-1; CDR3aa: CASSLQGGGTDTQYF; CDR3nt: TGCGCCAGCAGCTTACAGGGAGGCGGTACAGATACGCAGTATTTT
abundance: many; j_gene: TRBJ2-1; d_gene: .; v_gene: TRBV12-3/TRBV12-4; CDR3aa: CASSYPEGGRGRNEQFF; CDR3nt: TGTGCCAGCAGTTACCCCGAAGGGGGCCGTGGGAGGAATGAGCAGTTCTTC
abundance: .; j_gene: TRBJ1-1; d_gene: TRBD1; v_gene: TRBV2; CDR3aa: CASSLDRVGVNTEAFF; CDR3nt: TGTGCCAGCAGCCTAGACAGGGTGGGGGTAAACACTGAAGCTTTCTTT
abundance: .; j_gene: TRBJ2-4; d_gene: .; v_gene: TRBV2; CDR3aa: CASSQGAEIAKNIQYF; CDR3nt: TGTGCCAGCAGCCAAGGCGCCGAGATAGCCAAAAACATTCAGTACTTC
abundance: few; j_gene: TRBJ1-1; d_gene: .; v_gene: TRBV2; CDR3aa: CASRVGHTEAFF; CDR3nt: TGTGCCAGCAGAGTTGGACATACTGAAGCTTTCTTT
abundance: many; j_gene: TRBJ2-1; d_gene: .; v_gene: TRBV12-3/TRBV12-4; CDR3aa: CASSSSGRNYNEQFF; CDR3nt: TGTGCCAGCAGTTCCTCTGGGCGGAACTACAATGAGCAGTTCTTC
abundance: few; j_gene: TRBJ2-3; d_gene: TRBD1; v_gene: TRBV7-9; CDR3aa: CASSRDRGADTQYF; CDR3nt: TGTGCCAGCAGCCGGGACAGGGGGGCAGATACGCAGTATTTT
abundance: .; j_gene: TRBJ2-2; d_gene: TRBD1; v_gene: TRBV5-1; CDR3aa: CASSLGLPGGAAGELFF; CDR3nt: TGCGCCAGCAGCTTGGGGCTCCCAGGGGGCGCCGCCGGGGAGCTGTTTTTT
abundance: many; j_gene: TRBJ2-1; d_gene: .; v_gene: TRBV12-3/TRBV12-4; CDR3aa: CASSFEGQGHNEQFF; CDR3nt: TGTGCCAGCAGTTTCGAGGGCCAGGGGCACAATGAGCAGTTCTTC
abundance: .; j_gene: TRBJ2-2; d_gene: .; v_gene: TRBV2; CDR3aa: CASSEQGGELFF; CDR3nt: TGTGCCAGCAGTGAGCAAGGCGGGGAGCTGTTTTTT
abundance: .; j_gene: TRBJ2-7; d_gene: TRBD1; v_gene: TRBV29-1; CDR3aa: CSVEGEVGQGLYEQYF; CDR3nt: TGCAGCGTTGAAGGGGAAGTGGGACAGGGGCTATACGAGCAGTACTTC
abundance: .; j_gene: TRBJ2-1; d_gene: .; v_gene: TRBV21-1; CDR3aa: CTSSTADKYEYNEQFF; CDR3nt: TGTACCAGCAGCACAGCTGATAAGTACGAGTACAATGAGCAGTTCTTC
abundance: .; j_gene: TRBJ1-2; d_gene: .; v_gene: TRBV10-2; CDR3aa: CASSAAGDKGGYTF; CDR3nt: TGCGCCAGCAGTGCTGCAGGCGACAAGGGGGGCTACACCTTC
abundance: once; j_gene: TRBJ2-1; d_gene: TRBD2; v_gene: TRBV11-2; CDR3aa: CASSLDPPFGAGGNNEQFF; CDR3nt: TGTGCCAGCAGCTTAGATCCCCCTTTTGGAGCGGGGGGGAACAATGAGCAGTTCTTC
abundance: .; j_gene: TRBJ1-3; d_gene: .; v_gene: TRBV10-3; CDR3aa: CAISEREGAGNTIYF; CDR3nt: TGTGCCATCAGTGAGAGGGAGGGGGCTGGAAACACCATATATTTT
abundance: many; j_gene: TRBJ2-1; d_gene: .; v_gene: TRBV10-3; CDR3aa: CATGLRDSYNEQFF; CDR3nt: TGTGCCACCGGTTTAAGGGATTCCTACAATGAGCAGTTCTTC
abundance: .; j_gene: TRBJ2-1; d_gene: .; v_gene: TRBV4-2; CDR3aa: CASSQGGRDEQFF; CDR3nt: TGTGCCAGCAGCCAAGGCGGCCGCGATGAGCAGTTCTTC